Sequencing of this TCR beta chain was carried out in a study of CD8 T cells in Susac syndrome. This clonotype appeared a few times. Reverse transcription of roughly 0.5 to 1 ug RNA was carried out with random hexamers. TCRdb ran MiXCR on the immunoSEQ multiplex PCR reads and lists one entry per CDR3 protein. The sample has around 100,000 distinct CDR3 sequences, about 96% seen once. The CDR3 runs to 9 residues. Between the trimmed V and J ends, which lost 5 bases and 7 bases, there was a span of 3 bases. CDR1 and CDR2 (germline): DFQATT, SNEGSKA (reference sequence). This receptor was taken from a human donor with Susac syndrome. The V and J genes are TRBV20-1 and TRBJ2-1; D gene uncertain. The sample consisted of CD8+ T cells from PBMCs. The CDR3 DNA follows: TGCAGTGCTTCGAATGAGCAGTTCTTC. It specifies CSASNEQFF.